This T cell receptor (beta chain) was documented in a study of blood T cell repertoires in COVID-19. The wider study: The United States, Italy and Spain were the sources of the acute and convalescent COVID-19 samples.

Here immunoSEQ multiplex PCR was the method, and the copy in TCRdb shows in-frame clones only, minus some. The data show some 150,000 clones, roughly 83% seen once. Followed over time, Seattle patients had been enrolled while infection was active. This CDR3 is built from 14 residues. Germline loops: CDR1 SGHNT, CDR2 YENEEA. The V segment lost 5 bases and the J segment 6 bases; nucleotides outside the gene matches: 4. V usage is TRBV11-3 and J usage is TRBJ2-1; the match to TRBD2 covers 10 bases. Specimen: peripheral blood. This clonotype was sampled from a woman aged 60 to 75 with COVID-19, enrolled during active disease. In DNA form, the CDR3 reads TGTGCCAGCAGCCCAAGCGGGAGGGGCAATGAGCAGTTCTTC. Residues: CASSPSGRGNEQFF.